These 13 T cell receptor beta chains share one sample of origin, sequenced in a study of a mutant IDH1 vaccine in newly diagnosed glioma. Specified time point: baseline, week 1 (first vaccination visit). Documented treatment: pre-vaccination baseline after standard-of-care therapy. Sequenced by immunoSEQ multiplex PCR; TCRdb stores in-frame clones only, minus some. Seen here are about 51,000 clones, around three quarters observed once, and the top ten hold over 1.5%. Specimen: PBMCs, collected from a glioma patient treated with radiotherapy, temozolomide or both. The receptors here all came from a middle-aged woman with glioma.

This chain uses TRBV5-6 with TRBJ1-5, with 7 bases matching TRBD1. The germline gives CDR1 SGHDT, CDR2 YYEEEE. The ends lost 2 bases at V and 6 bases at J; junction bases unmatched: 14. The CDR3 has 17 amino acids. The CDR3 here is CASSFQNTGDGGQPQHF. DNA of the CDR3: TGTGCCAGCAGCTTCCAAAACACAGGGGACGGGGGTCAGCCCCAGCATTTT.

The chain links TRBV5-5 to TRBJ1-2, with 8 positions matching TRBD1. The CDR3 is made up of 15 amino acids. The V and J ends lost 4 bases and 4 bases, in that order; junction bases with no gene match: 9. Per the germline V gene, CDR1 is SGHKS and CDR2 is YYEKEE (reference sequence). In nucleotides, the CDR3 is TGTGCCAGCAGCCCGGACAGGGTTGCTTCCTATGGCTACACCTTC. Its translation is CASSPDRVASYGYTF.

The gene calls are TRBV19 and TRBJ1-2; D not certain. Trimming took off 5 bases at V and 0 bases at J, with 7 bases between the two ends. This CDR3 is built from 13 residues. The germline V gene has CDR1 LNHDA and CDR2 SQIVND (reference sequence). In nucleotides, the CDR3 is TGTGCCAGTAGTCGTACATCTAACTATGGCTACACCTTC. It encodes CASSRTSNYGYTF.

The chain couples TRBV30 to TRBJ1-5; the D is unclear. The CDR3 runs to 13 residues. CDR1 and CDR2 (germline): GTSNPN, SVGIG (reference sequence). Trimming removed 5 bases at V and 0 bases at J, with 8 bases between. The CDR3 DNA is TGTGCCTGGGGACGGGATAGCAATCAGCCCCAGCATTTT. This translates into CAWGRDSNQPQHF.

The chain combines TRBV5-6 with TRBJ1-6; D is ambiguous. V dropped 8 bases and J dropped 13 bases, with 16 bases sitting between them. Germline assignment: CDR1 SGHDT and CDR2 YYEEEE. The CDR3 sequence is 12 residues long. CDR3 nucleotides: TGTGCCAGTTCCGAGGACCCCGGGCCCCTCCACTTT. This translates into CASSEDPGPLHF. Combining the CDR3 with reference TRBV5-6 and TRBJ1-6 gives the whole variable domain DAGVTQSPTHLIKTRGQQVTLRCSPKSGHDTVSWYQQALGQGPQFIFQYYEEEERQRGNFPDRFSGHQFPNYSSELNVNALLLGDSALYLCASSEDPGPLHFGNGTRLTVT.

The rearrangement joins TRBV18 to TRBJ2-2; possible D gene TRBD1, 5 bases. V was pared by 3 bases and J by 5 bases, with 16 bases between. There are 16 residues in the CDR3. CDR1 and CDR2 (germline): KGHSH, LQKENI. CDR3 protein: CASSPLGQGETGELFF. The CDR3 nucleotides read TGTGCCAGCTCACCCCTAGGGCAGGGTGAAACCGGGGAGCTGTTTTTT.

This clone has a single count. The genes are TRBV19 and TRBJ2-1; D is possibly TRBD2 (7 bases). The CDR3 runs to 15 residues. Germline loops: CDR1 LNHDA, CDR2 SQIVND (reference sequence). V was clipped by 0 bases and J by 13 bases, with 19 bases between them. The CDR3 DNA follows: TGTGCCAGTAGTATAGATACGGGGGCCCGGGACTACCAGTTCTTC. It codes for CASSIDTGARDYQFF. Filled out from reference TRBV19 and TRBJ2-1, the complete variable domain reads DGGITQSPKYLFRKEGQNVTLSCEQNLNHDAMYWYRQDPGQGLRLIYYSQIVNDFQKGDIAEGYSVSREKKESFPLTVTSAQKNPTAFYLCASSIDTGARDYQFFGPGTRLTVL.

This sequence joins TRBV5-1 and TRBJ1-1; a possible D gene is TRBD1 (6 bases). Looked up from germline, CDR1 is SGHRS and CDR2 is YFSETQ. The V and J ends lost 4 bases and 7 bases respectively, with 17 bases between them. The CDR3 extends over 14 amino acids. DNA of the CDR3: TGCGCCAGCAGCAGTACAGGAGGGGGATTTGAAGCTTTCTTT. Its translation is CASSSTGGGFEAFF.

The rearrangement joins TRBV7-8 to TRBJ1-5; D unclear. CDR3 length equals 13 residues. Trimming left V 1 base short and J 7 bases short, with 8 bases between. Germline CDR1 reads SGHVS; CDR2 reads FQNEAQ. The chain's CDR3 is CASSLEPLQPQHF. CDR3 DNA: TGTGCCAGCAGCTTAGAACCCCTGCAGCCCCAGCATTTT. The complete variable domain, with remaining parts taken from reference TRBV7-8 and TRBJ1-5, reads GAGVSQSPRYKVAKRGQDVALRCDPISGHVSLFWYQQALGQGPEFLTYFQNEAQLDKSGLPSDRFFAERPEGSVSTLKIQRTQQEDSAVYLCASSLEPLQPQHFGDGTRLSIL.

About this clone: At one boundary the junction diverges from the germline segment, which might be a read error. This chain joins TRBV12-5 and TRBJ1-6; the D gene is possibly TRBD1 (5 bases). The CDR3 runs 14 residues. Germline V gene sequence: CDR1 LGHNT, CDR2 FRNRAP. CDR3 nucleotides: TGTGCTAGTGCTTTGGGGGGGAACAATTCACCCCTCCACTTT. This gives the protein CASALGGNNSPLHF.

Only one count was recorded for this clone. The chain is built from TRBV15 and TRBJ2-2, with D maybe TRBD1 (5 bases). This CDR3 contains 15 residues. Germline loops: CDR1 LNHNV, CDR2 YYDKDF (reference sequence). V was cut by 0 bases and J by 7 bases, with 12 bases left in between. DNA for the CDR3: TGTGCCACCAGCAGAGAACACCAGGGAATCGGGGAGCTGTTTTTT. It yields the protein CATSREHQGIGELFF.

The J gene is TRBJ1-2, the V gene TRBV25-1; a weak D match, TRBD1 (6 bases). The CDR3 runs 14 residues. V was trimmed by 4 bases and J by 3 bases, leaving 12 bases between them. Germline V gives CDR1 MGHDK, CDR2 SYGVNS. As DNA, the CDR3 is TGTGCCAGCAGTGCGCTGGGGGCTGACTATGGCTACACCTTC. It yields the protein CASSALGADYGYTF.

The chain has TRBV5-6 and TRBJ1-1; D is unclear. Between the trimmed V and J ends, which lost 4 bases and 4 bases, there was a span of 17 bases. The CDR3 spans 15 residues. CDR1 and CDR2 from the germline V gene are SGHDT and YYEEEE. CDR3 DNA sequence: TGTGCCAGCAGCCCGAGATTGGTAGGAGGCACTGAAGCTTTCTTT. As protein: CASSPRLVGGTEAFF.